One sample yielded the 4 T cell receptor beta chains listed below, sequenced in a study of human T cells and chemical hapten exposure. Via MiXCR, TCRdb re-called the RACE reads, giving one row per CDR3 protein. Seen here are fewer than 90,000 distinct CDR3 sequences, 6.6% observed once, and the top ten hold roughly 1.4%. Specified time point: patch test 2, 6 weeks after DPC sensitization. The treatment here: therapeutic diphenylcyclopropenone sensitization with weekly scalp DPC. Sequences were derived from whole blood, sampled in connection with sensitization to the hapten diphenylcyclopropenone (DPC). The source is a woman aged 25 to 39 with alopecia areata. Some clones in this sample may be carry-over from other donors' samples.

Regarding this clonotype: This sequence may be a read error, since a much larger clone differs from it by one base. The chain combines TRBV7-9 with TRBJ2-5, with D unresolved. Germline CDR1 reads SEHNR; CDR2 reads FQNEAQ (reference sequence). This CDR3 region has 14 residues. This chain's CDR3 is CASRPGRFQESQYF. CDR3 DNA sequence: TGTGCCAGCAGACCTGGACGTTTCCAAGAGTCCCAGTACTTC.

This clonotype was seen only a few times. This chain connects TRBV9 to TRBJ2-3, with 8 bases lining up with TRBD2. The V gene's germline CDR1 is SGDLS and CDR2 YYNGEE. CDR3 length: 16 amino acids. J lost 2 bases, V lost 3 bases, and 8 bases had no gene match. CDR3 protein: CASSGFGGGNTDTQYF. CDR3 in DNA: TGTGCCAGCAGCGGGTTCGGCGGGGGGAACACAGATACGCAGTATTTT.

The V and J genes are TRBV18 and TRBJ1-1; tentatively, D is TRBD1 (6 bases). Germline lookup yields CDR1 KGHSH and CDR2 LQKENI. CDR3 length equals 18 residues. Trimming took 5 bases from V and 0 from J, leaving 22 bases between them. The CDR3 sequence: CASSEDSHQLLMNTEAFF. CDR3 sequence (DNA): TGTGCCAGCTCAGAGGACAGCCACCAGCTCCTAATGAACACTGAAGCTTTCTTT.

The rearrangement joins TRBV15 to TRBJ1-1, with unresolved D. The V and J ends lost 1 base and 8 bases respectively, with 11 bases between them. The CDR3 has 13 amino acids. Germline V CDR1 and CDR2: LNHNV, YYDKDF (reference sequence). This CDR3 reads CATSRAVSEEAFF. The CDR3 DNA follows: TGTGCCACCAGCAGAGCGGTGTCTGAAGAAGCTTTCTTT.